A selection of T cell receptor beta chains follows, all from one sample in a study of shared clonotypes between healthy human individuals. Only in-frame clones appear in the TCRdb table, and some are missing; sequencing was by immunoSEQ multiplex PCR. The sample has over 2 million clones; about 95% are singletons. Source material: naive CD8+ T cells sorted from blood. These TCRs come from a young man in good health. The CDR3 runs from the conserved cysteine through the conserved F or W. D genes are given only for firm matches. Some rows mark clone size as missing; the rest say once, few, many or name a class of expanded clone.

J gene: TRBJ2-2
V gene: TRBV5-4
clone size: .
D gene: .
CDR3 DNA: TGTGCCAGCAGCGCAAAGACCGGGGAGCTGTTTTTT
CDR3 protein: CASSAKTGELFF

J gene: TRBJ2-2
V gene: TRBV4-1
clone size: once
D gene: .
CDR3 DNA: TGCGCCAGCAGCCAAGGGCTAGTCTCCGGGGAGCTGTTTTTT
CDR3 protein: CASSQGLVSGELFF

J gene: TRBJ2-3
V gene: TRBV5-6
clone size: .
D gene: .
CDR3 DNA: TGTGCCAGCAGCGCTCCCTTTCTGGCAGGACCCACAGATACGCAGTATTTT
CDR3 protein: CASSAPFLAGPTDTQYF

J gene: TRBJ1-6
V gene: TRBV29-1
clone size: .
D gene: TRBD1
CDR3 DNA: TGCAGCGTTGTACAGGGGGCGCTGGTTGGTAATTCACCCCTCCACTTT
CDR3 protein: CSVVQGALVGNSPLHF

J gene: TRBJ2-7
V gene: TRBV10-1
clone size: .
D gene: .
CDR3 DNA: TGCGCCAGCTCCTCGTACAGGGAGGACGAGCAGTACTTC
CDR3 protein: CASSSYREDEQYF

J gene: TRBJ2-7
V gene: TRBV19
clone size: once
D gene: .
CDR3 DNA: .
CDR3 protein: CASTSVSGGEQYF

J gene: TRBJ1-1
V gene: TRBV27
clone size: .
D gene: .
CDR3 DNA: TGTGCCAGCAGTTTATCGGCAACGGGGCCTGAAGCTTTCTTT
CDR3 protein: CASSLSATGPEAFF

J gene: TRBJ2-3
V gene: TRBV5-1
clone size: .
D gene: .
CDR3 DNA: TGCGCCAGCAGCTTGTTAGCGGAAAGCACAGATACGCAGTATTTT
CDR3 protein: CASSLLAESTDTQYF

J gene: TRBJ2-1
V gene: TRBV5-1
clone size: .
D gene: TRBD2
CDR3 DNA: TGCGCCAGCAGCTCCGGGACTAGCGGGGGGCCAGGATACAATGAGCAGTTCTTC
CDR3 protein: CASSSGTSGGPGYNEQFF

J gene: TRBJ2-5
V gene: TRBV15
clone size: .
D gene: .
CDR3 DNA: TGTGCCACCAGCTCCCGAGGGACCCAGTACTTC
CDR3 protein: CATSSRGTQYF

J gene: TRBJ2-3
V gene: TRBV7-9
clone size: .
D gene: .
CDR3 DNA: TGTGCCAGCAGCTTTTGGGTCTATTCCGCCGGAGATACGCAGTATTTT
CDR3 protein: CASSFWVYSAGDTQYF

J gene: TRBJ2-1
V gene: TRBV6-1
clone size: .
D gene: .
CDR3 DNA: TGTGCCAGCAGTGACAGGGGCAATGAGCAGTTCTTC
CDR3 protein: CASSDRGNEQFF

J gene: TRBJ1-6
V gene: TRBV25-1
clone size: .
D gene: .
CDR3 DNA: TGTGCCAGCAGTACGGAGGGGGGTTCACCCCTCCACTTT
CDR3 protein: CASSTEGGSPLHF

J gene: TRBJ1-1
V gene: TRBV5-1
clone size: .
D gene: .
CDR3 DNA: TGCGCCACGGGAACTGTAGTAAGGAACACTGAAGCTTTCTTT
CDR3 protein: CATGTVVRNTEAFF

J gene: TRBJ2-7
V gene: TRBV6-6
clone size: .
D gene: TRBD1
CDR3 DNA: TGTGCCAGCAGTTTACAGACAGGGGCCGAGCAGTACTTC
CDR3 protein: CASSLQTGAEQYF

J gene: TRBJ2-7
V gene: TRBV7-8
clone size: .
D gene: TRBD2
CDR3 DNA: TGTGCCAGCAGCCCCGGACTAGCGGGGGTCCTATACGAGCAGTACTTC
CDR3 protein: CASSPGLAGVLYEQYF

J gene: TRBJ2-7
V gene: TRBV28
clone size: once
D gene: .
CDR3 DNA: TGTGCCAGCAGTTCCAGTGAACATGCGGCCTACGAGCAGTACTTC
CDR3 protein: CASSSSEHAAYEQYF

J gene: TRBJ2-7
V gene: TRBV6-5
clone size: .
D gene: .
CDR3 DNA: TGTGCCAGCAGTTACGGCGACAGGACCTCCTACGAGCAGTACTTC
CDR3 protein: CASSYGDRTSYEQYF

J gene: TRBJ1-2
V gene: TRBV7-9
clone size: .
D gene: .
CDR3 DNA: TGTGCCAGCGAAGTGGACAGCGATGGCTACACCTTC
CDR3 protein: CASEVDSDGYTF

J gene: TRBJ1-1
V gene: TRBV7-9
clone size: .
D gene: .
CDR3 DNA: TGTGCCAGCAGCTTAACCGACAGCAACACTGAAGCTTTCTTT
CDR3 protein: CASSLTDSNTEAFF

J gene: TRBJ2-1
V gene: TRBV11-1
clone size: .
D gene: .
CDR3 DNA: TGTGCCAGCAGCTTAGCCCCCGAGGGGGTTTTAGCCCCAATCTTC
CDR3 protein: CASSLAPEGVLAPIF

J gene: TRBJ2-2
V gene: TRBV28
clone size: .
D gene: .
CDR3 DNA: TGTGCCAGCAGGAACCCTAAGGGGCTCACCGGGGAGCTGTTTTTT
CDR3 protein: CASRNPKGLTGELFF

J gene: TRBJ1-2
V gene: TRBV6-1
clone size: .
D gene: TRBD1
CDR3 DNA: TGTGCCAGCAGGGAGACAGGGAACTATGGCTACACCTTC
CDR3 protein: CASRETGNYGYTF

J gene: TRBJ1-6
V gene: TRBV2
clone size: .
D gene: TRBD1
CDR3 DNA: TGTGCCAGCAGTAACCCGACAGGGGGCTTTAATTCACCCCTCCACTTT
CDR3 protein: CASSNPTGGFNSPLHF

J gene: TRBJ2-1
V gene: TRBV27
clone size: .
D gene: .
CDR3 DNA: TGTGCCAGCAGTTTGAGCGGTGAGCAGTTCTTC
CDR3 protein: CASSLSGEQFF

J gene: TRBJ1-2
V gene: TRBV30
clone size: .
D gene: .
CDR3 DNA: TGTGCCTGGAGTCGGGGGGACTATGGCTACACCTTC
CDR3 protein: CAWSRGDYGYTF

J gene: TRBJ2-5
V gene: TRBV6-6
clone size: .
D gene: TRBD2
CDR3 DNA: TGTGCCAGCAGTTACTCTGGCGGGAGGGCCGGGGAGACCCAGTACTTC
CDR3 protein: CASSYSGGRAGETQYF

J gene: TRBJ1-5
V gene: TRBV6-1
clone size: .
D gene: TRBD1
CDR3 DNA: TGTGCCAGCAGTGAAAGGGGGCCTGACCTGTATAGCAATCAGCCCCAGCATTTT
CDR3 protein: CASSERGPDLYSNQPQHF

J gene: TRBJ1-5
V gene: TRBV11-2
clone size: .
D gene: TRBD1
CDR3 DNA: TGTGCCAGCAGCTTAGATTCATTCGGACAGGGTTATAGCAATCAGCCCCAGCATTTT
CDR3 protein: CASSLDSFGQGYSNQPQHF

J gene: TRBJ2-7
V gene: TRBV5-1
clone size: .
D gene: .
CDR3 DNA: TGCGCCAGCAGCTTAGACGATAGCTACGAGCAGTACTTC
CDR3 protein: CASSLDDSYEQYF

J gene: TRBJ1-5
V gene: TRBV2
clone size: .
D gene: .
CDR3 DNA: TGTGCCAGCAGTCAGACGGGGGAATATAGCAATCAGCCCCAGCATTTT
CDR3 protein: CASSQTGEYSNQPQHF

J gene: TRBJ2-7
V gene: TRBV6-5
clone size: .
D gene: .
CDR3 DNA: TGTGCCAGCAGCAAACTATCGGCTGACGAGCAGTACTTC
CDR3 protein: CASSKLSADEQYF

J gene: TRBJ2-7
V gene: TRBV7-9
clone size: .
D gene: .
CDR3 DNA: TGTGCCAGCAGCTTATCAGACACCCCCTACGAGCAGTACTTC
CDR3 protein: CASSLSDTPYEQYF

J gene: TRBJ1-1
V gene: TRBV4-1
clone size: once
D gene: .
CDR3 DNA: TGCGCCAGCAGCCGGCCCCTCGGGCAGCTGAACACTGAAGCTTTCTTT
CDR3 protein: CASSRPLGQLNTEAFF

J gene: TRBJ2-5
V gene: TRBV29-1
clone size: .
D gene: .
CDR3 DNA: TGCAGCGTTGAAGTGAGGGGCTGGCAAGAGACCCAGTACTTC
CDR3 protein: CSVEVRGWQETQYF

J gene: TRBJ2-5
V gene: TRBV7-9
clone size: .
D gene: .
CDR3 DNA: TGTGCCAGCAGCTCCGAAACCAGGGGACAAGAGACCCAGTACTTC
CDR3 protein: CASSSETRGQETQYF

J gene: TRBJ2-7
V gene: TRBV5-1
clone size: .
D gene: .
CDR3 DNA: TGCGCCAGCAGCTTGTATCCGGCAGCCTACGAGCAGTACTTC
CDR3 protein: CASSLYPAAYEQYF

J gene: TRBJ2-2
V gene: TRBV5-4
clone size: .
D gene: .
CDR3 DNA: TGTGCCAGCAGTCAACCGGGACGGAGCACCGGGGAGCTGTTTTTT
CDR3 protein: CASSQPGRSTGELFF

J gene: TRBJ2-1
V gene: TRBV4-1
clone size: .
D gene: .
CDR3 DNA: TGCGCCAGCAGCCAAGTGTGGCAGGGGGGAAATGAGCAGTTCTTC
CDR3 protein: CASSQVWQGGNEQFF

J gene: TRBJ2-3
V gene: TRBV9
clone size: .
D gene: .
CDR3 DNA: TGTGCCAGCAGCGCTCCCCCCGTACTGGGGTCGGAAGATACGCAGTATTTT
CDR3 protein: CASSAPPVLGSEDTQYF

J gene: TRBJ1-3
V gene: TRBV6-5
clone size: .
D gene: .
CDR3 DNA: TGTGCCAGCAGTTACCGCTCTGGAAACACCATATATTTT
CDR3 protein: CASSYRSGNTIYF

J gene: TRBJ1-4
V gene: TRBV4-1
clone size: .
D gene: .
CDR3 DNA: TGCGCCAGCAGTTCCGGGACAAGTAATAATGAAAAACTGTTTTTT
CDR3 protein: CASSSGTSNNEKLFF

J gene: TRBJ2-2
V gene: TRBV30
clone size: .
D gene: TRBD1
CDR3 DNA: TGTGCCTGGAGTTTAACAGGGGGGACCGGGGAGCTGTTTTTT
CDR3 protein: CAWSLTGGTGELFF

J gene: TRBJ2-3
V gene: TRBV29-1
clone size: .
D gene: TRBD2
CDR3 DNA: TGCAGCGTAGTCGGCGGAACTAGCGGGGGGAACACAGATACGCAGTATTTT
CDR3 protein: CSVVGGTSGGNTDTQYF

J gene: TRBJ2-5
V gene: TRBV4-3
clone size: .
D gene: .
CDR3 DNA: TGCGCCAGCAGCCAAGAAGTGCGAAGCGCGTTCCAAGAGACCCAGTACTTC
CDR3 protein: CASSQEVRSAFQETQYF

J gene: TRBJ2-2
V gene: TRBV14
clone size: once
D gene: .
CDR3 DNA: TGTGCCAGCAGCCCTAACACCGGGGAGCTGTTTTTT
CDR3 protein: CASSPNTGELFF